These 8 T cell receptor beta chains share one sample of origin, sequenced in a study of siplizumab effects on memory and regulatory T cells. Generated by immunoSEQ multiplex PCR, the TCRdb table keeps only in-frame clones and is missing some. The data hold 50,000 to 55,000 clones, with more than 85% observed a single time. The specimen was CD8+ T cells sorted from blood. These receptor sequences come from a human donor in good health.

The genes are TRBV11-2 and TRBJ2-7; no firm D call. The CDR3 runs 11 residues. V gave up 6 bases and J gave up 2 bases, with 5 bases separating them. The germline V gene has CDR1 SGHAT and CDR2 FQNNGV. The CDR3 DNA is TGTGCCAGCAGTTATACCTACGAGCAGTACTTC. Protein: CASSYTYEQYF.

The rearrangement joins TRBV27 to TRBJ2-7; 10 bases align to TRBD1. Germline loops: CDR1 MNHEY, CDR2 SMNVEV (reference sequence). The CDR3 sequence is 15 residues long. V trimming: 6 bases; J trimming: 4 bases; junction bases outside the gene matches: 9. The CDR3: CASSFSGDRGYEQYF. For the CDR3, the DNA is TGTGCCAGCAGCTTTTCTGGGGACAGGGGTTACGAGCAGTACTTC.

CDR3 nucleotide sequence: TGTGCCAGCGGTACCTCAGTGAACACTGAAGCTTTCTTT. As protein: CASGTSVNTEAFF. This chain links TRBV7-9 with TRBJ1-1; D is unresolved. Looked up from germline, CDR1 is SEHNR and CDR2 is FQNEAQ (reference sequence). Trimming took off 8 bases at V and 0 bases at J, with 10 bases between the two ends. The CDR3 is 13 residues long.

The V gene is TRBV19, the J gene TRBJ2-7; 7 nucleotides line up with TRBD1. This CDR3 is built from 13 residues. The V gene's germline CDR1 is LNHDA and CDR2 SQIVND (reference sequence). V lost 5 bases and J lost 2; bases outside the gene matches: 3. This CDR3 reads CASSWDRTYEQYF. The CDR3 nucleotides read TGTGCCAGTAGTTGGGACAGAACCTACGAGCAGTACTTC.

The chain couples TRBV5-6 to TRBJ2-1; no reliable D call. V lost 6 bases to trimming and J lost 0 bases, with 10 bases between them. The germline V gene encodes CDR1 SGHDT and CDR2 YYEEEE. The CDR3 has 14 amino acids. CDR3 in DNA: TGTGCCAGCACCATCGTGGGCTCCTACAATGAGCAGTTCTTC. It yields the protein CASTIVGSYNEQFF.

The rearrangement uses TRBV11-2 and TRBJ2-7, with 9 bases matching TRBD1. CDR1 and CDR2 from the germline V gene are SGHAT and FQNNGV. The V and J ends lost 3 bases and 6 bases, in that order; junction bases with no gene match: 6. This CDR3 has 14 amino acids. The CDR3 region has the DNA TGTGCCAGCAGCTTGGACAGGGGACCGAGCGAGCAGTACTTC. Translating it yields CASSLDRGPSEQYF.

V gene TRBV6-1 combines with J gene TRBJ2-2; 9 bases agree with TRBD1. Germline V gene data show CDR1 as MNHNS and CDR2 as SASEGT. The ends lost 6 bases at V and 4 bases at J; junction bases unmatched: 6. There are 15 residues in the CDR3. This CDR3 is CASRRTGEGTGELFF. The DNA for the CDR3 is TGTGCCAGCAGGCGGACAGGGGAGGGCACCGGGGAGCTGTTTTTT.

This sequence joins TRBV5-6 and TRBJ1-1; D gene ambiguous. V gave up 2 bases and J gave up 3 bases, with 11 bases separating them. Germline CDR1 SGHDT, CDR2 YYEEEE. This CDR3 region has 14 residues. The CDR3 DNA reads as TGTGCCAGCAGCTTCAACGGGTACGACACTGAAGCTTTCTTT. Encoded protein: CASSFNGYDTEAFF.